This T cell receptor (beta chain) was recorded in a study of T cell responses to AZD1222 COVID-19 vaccine. Germline V gene lookup returns CDR1 SGHAT and CDR2 FQNNGV. J lost 2 bases, V lost 6 bases, and 3 bases had no gene match. The CDR3 sequence is 14 residues long. Only in-frame clones appear in the TCRdb table, and some are missing; sequencing was by immunoSEQ multiplex PCR. The sample gives around 120,000 clones, about 92% of which show up once; 0.95% to 1.5% is in the top ten. The sequencing here drew on peripheral blood, taken on day 0 of AZD1222 vaccination. This rearrangement joins TRBV11-2 to TRBJ2-7, with 11 bases matching TRBD2. This clonotype was obtained from an adult in good health. CDR3 sequence (DNA): TGTGCCAGCAGACTAGCGGGAGCGGCCTACGAGCAGTACTTC. Its protein is CASRLAGAAYEQYF.